The 25 T cell receptor beta chains reported below all come from one sample, sequenced in a study of cytomegalovirus exposure and HLA in healthy donors. Primers included in the PCR were 60 Vbeta and 13 Jbeta primers. Profiling relied on immunoSEQ multiplex PCR, and the TCRdb table lists in-frame clones only, not all of them. This sample has 150,000 or so clones, with roughly 70% found just once. The sequenced material came from PBMCs. These receptors were taken from a man aged 25 to 40 in good health and CMV-seropositive.

The J gene is TRBJ1-1, the V gene TRBV4-1; D is uncertain. The CDR3 has 13 residues. Per the germline V gene, CDR1 is MGHRA and CDR2 is YSYEKL. The ends were cut back, 6 bases at V and 3 bases at J, with 11 bases in the middle. The CDR3 DNA reads TGCGCCAGCAGGAGAAATGTGGACACTGAAGCTTTCTTT. Its translation: CASRRNVDTEAFF.

About this clone: At one end, the junction sequence differs from germline, possibly due to a read error. V and J are TRBV7-9 and TRBJ2-1; D might be TRBD2 (6 bases). Germline V gives CDR1 SEHNR, CDR2 FQNEAQ (reference sequence). The length of the CDR3 is 16 residues. CDR3 DNA sequence: TGTTCCAGCAGCCCCGCGGGGAGGCTCCCTTACAATGAGCAGTTCTTC. Translating it yields CSSSPAGRLPYNEQFF.

This CDR3 reads CASSPSGLAGDYEQYF. The CDR3 DNA reads as TGTGCCAGCAGCCCCTCCGGACTAGCGGGAGACTACGAGCAGTACTTC. J is TRBJ2-7 and V is TRBV5-6; 13 bases align to TRBD2. The V segment lost 4 bases and the J segment 3 bases; nucleotides outside the gene matches: 7. Germline assignment: CDR1 SGHDT and CDR2 YYEEEE. This CDR3 region has 16 residues.

The chain couples TRBV11-2 to TRBJ2-7; D is possibly TRBD2 (5 bases). V was shortened by 2 bases and J by 6 bases, with 14 bases between the two germline ends. CDR1 is SGHAT, CDR2 FQNNGV, per germline. CDR3 length equals 14 residues. CDR3 nucleotide sequence: TGTGCCAGCAGCTTACATGAGGGAACGGTCGAGCAGTACTTC. Its translation: CASSLHEGTVEQYF.

The CDR3 loop is CASSLRSSNYGYTF. In nucleotides, the CDR3 is TGTGCCAGCAGTTTGAGATCCTCTAACTATGGCTACACCTTC. The J gene is TRBJ1-2, the V gene TRBV27; no clear D gene. V was trimmed by 3 bases and J by 0 bases, leaving 8 bases between them. The CDR3 runs 14 residues. Germline CDR1 MNHEY, CDR2 SMNVEV (reference sequence).

This chain links TRBV10-3 with TRBJ1-2, with a possible D match to TRBD1 (6 bases). Trimming cost V 4 bases and J 6 bases, with 9 bases left between them. The germline gives CDR1 ENHRY, CDR2 SYGVKD. The CDR3 totals 12 residues. The CDR3 loop reads CAISGTVDGYTF. Written as DNA, the CDR3 is TGTGCCATCAGTGGGACAGTAGATGGCTACACCTTC.

J is TRBJ2-3 and V is TRBV7-6, with a weak D call TRBD2 (5 bases). The ends were cut back, 5 bases at V and 6 bases at J, with 24 bases in the middle. CDR3 length: 17 residues. Looked up from germline, CDR1 is SGHVS and CDR2 is FNYEAQ. The CDR3 is CASSVRTVPRSDDTQYF. The CDR3 nucleotides read TGTGCCAGCAGCGTGAGGACTGTCCCCCGCTCCGACGATACGCAGTATTTT.

The chain couples TRBV13 to TRBJ2-7; 7 nucleotides line up with TRBD1. Germline V gene sequence: CDR1 PRHDT, CDR2 FYEKMQ (reference sequence). V shed 5 bases and J 1 base; nucleotides not matched to a gene: 5. This CDR3 has 14 amino acids. Here the CDR3 DNA reads TGTGCCAGCAGCCGTCAGACAGGGTCCTACGAGCAGTACTTC. This gives the protein CASSRQTGSYEQYF.

The genes are TRBV19 and TRBJ2-7; 9 bases align to TRBD1. CDR1 is LNHDA, CDR2 SQIVND, per germline (reference sequence). The CDR3 sequence is 15 residues long. V gave up 2 bases and J gave up 3 bases; unmatched junction bases: 5. CDR3: CASSIRDRVDYEQYF. The CDR3 DNA sequence: TGTGCCAGTAGTATAAGGGACAGGGTAGACTACGAGCAGTACTTC.

As regards this clone: Other DNA sequences within the sample encode an identical CDR3. This chain connects TRBV27 to TRBJ2-1, with D unclear. The CDR3 sequence is 14 residues long. V dropped 3 bases and J dropped 1 base, with 7 bases sitting between them. The V gene's germline CDR1 is MNHEY and CDR2 SMNVEV (reference sequence). The CDR3 coding sequence is TGTGCCAGCAGTTTGGGCAGTTCCTACAATGAGCAGTTCTTC. It encodes CASSLGSSYNEQFF.

This clone was observed a few times. V usage is TRBV10-2 and J usage is TRBJ2-6; D is ambiguous. The CDR3 has 14 amino acids. CDR1 WSHSY and CDR2 SAAADI come from the germline V gene. V lost 4 bases and J lost 2, with 6 bases in between. The CDR3 reads CASSVHPGANVLTF. In DNA, the CDR3 is TGCGCCAGCAGTGTCCATCCTGGGGCCAACGTCCTGACTTTC.

J is TRBJ1-5 and V is TRBV9; 7 bases line up with TRBD1. This CDR3 has 14 residues. Looked up from germline, CDR1 is SGDLS and CDR2 is YYNGEE. V shed 2 bases, J shed 3 bases, and the junction held 2 bases outside the gene matches. DNA of the CDR3: TGTGCCAGCAGCGTTGGGACAGCCAATCAGCCCCAGCATTTT. The encoded protein is CASSVGTANQPQHF. Supplemented by reference TRBV9 and TRBJ1-5, the full variable domain reads DSGVTQTPKHLITATGQRVTLRCSPRSGDLSVYWYQQSLDQGLQFLIQYYNGEERAKGNILERFSAQQFPDLHSELNLSSLELGDSALYFCASSVGTANQPQHFGDGTRLSIL.

In its sample, this clone was seen a few times. CDR3 DNA: TGCGCCAGCAGCGGATGGGACATGAACACTGAAGCTTTCTTT. Residues: CASSGWDMNTEAFF. The chain employs TRBV5-1 and TRBJ1-1; possible D gene TRBD1, 6 bases. V was trimmed by 4 bases and J by 0 bases, leaving 10 bases between them. CDR3 size: 14 residues. CDR1 and CDR2 (germline): SGHRS, YFSETQ.

This clone came up a few times. The V call is TRBV6-4, the J call TRBJ2-3, with 16 bases that match TRBD2. Trimming removed 6 bases from V and 5 bases from J; junction bases left unmatched: 5. CDR3 length: 16 residues. Per germline, CDR1 MRHNA and CDR2 SNTAGT. CDR3 bases: TGTGCCAGCAGCCCGGGACTAGCGGGAGGGCAAGATACGCAGTATTTT. This gives the protein CASSPGLAGGQDTQYF.

The chain recombines TRBV9 with TRBJ2-1; D gene unclear. The germline V gene has CDR1 SGDLS and CDR2 YYNGEE. V shed 3 bases and J shed 6 bases, with 7 bases lying between them. The CDR3 length is 12 residues. DNA for the CDR3: TGTGCCAGCAGCGGTCCTAGCAATGAGCAGTTCTTC. Translating it yields CASSGPSNEQFF. Looking up the rest from reference TRBV9 and TRBJ2-1 gives the full variable domain: DSGVTQTPKHLITATGQRVTLRCSPRSGDLSVYWYQQSLDQGLQFLIQYYNGEERAKGNILERFSAQQFPDLHSELNLSSLELGDSALYFCASSGPSNEQFFGPGTRLTVL.

Here the CDR3 DNA reads TGTGCCAGCAGCTTGTACGGACAGGGAGGGACAGATACGCAGTATTTT. Translating gives CASSLYGQGGTDTQYF. V gene TRBV9 combines with J gene TRBJ2-3, with a possible D match to TRBD1 (8 bases). V shed 4 bases and J shed 3 bases, with 18 bases lying between them. The CDR3 is 16 amino acids. Germline CDR1 SGDLS, CDR2 YYNGEE. Looking up the rest from reference TRBV9 and TRBJ2-3 gives the full variable domain: DSGVTQTPKHLITATGQRVTLRCSPRSGDLSVYWYQQSLDQGLQFLIQYYNGEERAKGNILERFSAQQFPDLHSELNLSSLELGDSALYFCASSLYGQGGTDTQYFGPGTRLTVL.

This chain joins TRBV2 and TRBJ2-7, with D possibly being TRBD2 (5 bases). The V gene's germline CDR1 is SNHLY and CDR2 FYNNEI. The CDR3 consists of 10 residues. V dropped 7 bases and J dropped 4 bases, with 5 bases sitting between them. The CDR3: CASTGYEQYF. Here the CDR3 DNA reads TGTGCCAGCACGGGGTACGAGCAGTACTTC.

This chain joins TRBV5-1 and TRBJ2-3, with 11 bases matching TRBD2. This CDR3 is 14 amino acids long. Germline CDR1 SGHRS, CDR2 YFSETQ. V lost 6 bases and J lost 4; bases outside the gene matches: 4. CDR3 in DNA: TGCGCCAGCAAACTAGCGGGGGCGGCAGATACGCAGTATTTT. It is translated as CASKLAGAADTQYF.

This clone has a handful of counts. The chain is built from TRBV5-4 and TRBJ1-2, with 7 bases identical to TRBD1. With V trimmed by 4 bases and J by 8 bases, 11 bases remained unmatched. This CDR3 has 14 residues. In germline, CDR1 is SGHNT, CDR2 YYREEE (reference sequence). The CDR3 DNA follows: TGTGCCAGCAGCCCTAGACAGGGAGATGGAGGCTACACCTTC. Encoded protein: CASSPRQGDGGYTF.

This sequence joins TRBV5-8 and TRBJ1-1; D is ambiguous. Trimming removed 2 bases from V and 2 bases from J, with 10 bases in between. The CDR3 contains 14 residues. From germline, CDR1 is SGHTS and CDR2 YDEGEE. In DNA form, the CDR3 reads TGTGCCAGCAGCTTCCGACAAGCTAACACTGAAGCTTTCTTT. Protein sequence: CASSFRQANTEAFF.

This chain joins TRBV6-1 and TRBJ2-5, with unresolved D. Trimming removed 5 bases at V and 5 bases at J, with 12 bases between. This CDR3 is 13 amino acids long. Germline lookup yields CDR1 MNHNS and CDR2 SASEGT. The CDR3 DNA reads as TGTGCCAGCAGTCGACACGTCAGGGAGACCCAGTACTTC. It translates to CASSRHVRETQYF.

The rearrangement links TRBV2 to TRBJ1-1; 10 bases are a match to TRBD1. This CDR3 has 16 residues. The germline V gene has CDR1 SNHLY and CDR2 FYNNEI. The ends lost 3 bases at V and 4 bases at J; junction bases unmatched: 8. CDR3: CASSDSLTGGGTEAFF. CDR3 nucleotide sequence: TGTGCCAGCAGTGACTCCTTGACAGGGGGCGGCACTGAAGCTTTCTTT.

This clone was counted between two and nine times. V gene TRBV5-6 combines with J gene TRBJ1-1; TRBD1 is a possible D gene (5 bases). The CDR3 contains 14 residues. The germline V gene encodes CDR1 SGHDT and CDR2 YYEEEE. The V and J ends lost 4 bases and 2 bases respectively, with 12 bases between them. CDR3 residues: CASSGTGVNTEAFF. The CDR3 DNA reads TGTGCCAGCAGCGGTACGGGGGTCAACACTGAAGCTTTCTTT.

The V call is TRBV5-4, the J call TRBJ2-2; 11 bases map to TRBD1. Trimming at V came to 0 bases and at J to 5 bases, leaving 6 bases not matched to a gene. The germline gives CDR1 SGHNT, CDR2 YYREEE (reference sequence). The CDR3 is 17 residues long. The CDR3 bases are TGTGCCAGCAGCTTGGGGACAGGGGGCGGTCGAACCGGGGAGCTGTTTTTT. Protein product: CASSLGTGGGRTGELFF.

The V and J genes are TRBV12-5 and TRBJ1-3, with D possibly TRBD1 on 6 matching bases. The ends were cut back, 2 bases at V and 0 bases at J, with 8 bases in the middle. The CDR3 spans 15 residues. The germline V gene has CDR1 LGHNT and CDR2 FRNRAP. CDR3 region: CASGLFRGSGNTIYF. The CDR3 DNA is TGTGCTAGTGGTTTGTTCAGGGGCTCTGGAAACACCATATATTTT.